This T cell receptor beta chain was identified during a study of T-cell memory formation after mild COVID-19. Study at large: TCR clusters were mostly confined to one donor each.

General study findings and limits: Contracting CD4+ clones were located mainly in CM and EM, and CD8+ clones in EMRA.

TCRdb re-called the 5' RACE reads with MiXCR, one entry per CDR3 protein. The sample carries a few hundred thousand distinct CDR3 sequences, 20% to 25% recorded once. Concerning this clonotype: Its antigen is undetermined.

Deletions cut 3 bases from V and 10 bases from J, with 18 bases between. This CDR3 is 14 amino acids long. The specimen was PBMCs or a T cell subset sorted from them (not recorded which). V usage is TRBV12-3 or TRBV12-4 and J usage is TRBJ1-2, with D possibly matching TRBD1 (5 bases). This TCR was recovered from an adult woman who had mild COVID-19 (a few samples of this study predate the infection). Cell type and time point are not known. The CDR3 DNA reads as TGTGCCAGCAGTTTCGGGGGTGATCTTGCCGACTACACCTTC. It translates to CASSFGGDLADYTF.